The 15 T cell receptor beta chains in this list originate from one sample, sequenced in a study of technical replicates of blood from a few donors. Here immunoSEQ multiplex PCR was the method, and the copy in TCRdb shows in-frame clones only, minus some. Here the sample spans around 74,000 clones, around 85% being singletons. Sample: PBMCs. The receptors stem from a human donor in good health. Some clones in this sample may be carry-over from other donors' samples.

This clone was counted a single time. This chain links TRBV4-1 with TRBJ1-1; no clear D. Germline loops: CDR1 MGHRA, CDR2 YSYEKL. The CDR3 extends over 12 amino acids. The V and J ends lost 0 bases and 10 bases respectively, with 9 bases between them. Here the CDR3 reads CASSQDWSRAFF. The CDR3 DNA is TGCGCCAGCAGCCAAGATTGGTCGCGAGCTTTCTTT.

The chain links TRBV9 to TRBJ2-5; TRBD2 matches 14 bases. V trimming: 0 bases; J trimming: 4 bases; junction bases outside the gene matches: 5. Germline CDR1 is SGDLS and CDR2 is YYNGEE. This CDR3 is built from 17 residues. CDR3 sequence: CASSVEGTSGRVETQYF. The DNA of the CDR3 is TGTGCCAGCAGCGTAGAGGGGACTAGCGGGAGAGTAGAGACCCAGTACTTC.

This clone was counted a few times. V is TRBV30 and J is TRBJ1-1; 7 bases fit TRBD1. This CDR3 region has 13 residues. Germline assignment: CDR1 GTSNPN and CDR2 SVGIG (reference sequence). V lost 3 bases, J lost 6 bases, and 7 bases stayed unmatched. CDR3: CAWSPGTASEAFF. Here the CDR3 DNA reads TGTGCCTGGAGCCCCGGGACAGCTTCTGAAGCTTTCTTT.

The V call is TRBV6-1, the J call TRBJ1-2; TRBD1 matches at 10 bases. Germline V lookup: CDR1 MNHNS, CDR2 SASEGT. Unmatched junction bases numbered 6, after V lost 4 bases and J lost 7 bases. CDR3 length: 14 amino acids. CDR3 in DNA: TGTGCCAGCAGTGTAGACAGGGGGCGAGGTGGCTACACCTTC. Its protein product is CASSVDRGRGGYTF.

The chain employs TRBV19 and TRBJ1-5, with 9 bases that match TRBD1. The germline V gene has CDR1 LNHDA and CDR2 SQIVND (reference sequence). With 6 bases clipped from V and 4 bases from J, the junction kept 1 base outside the gene matches. CDR3 length: 13 residues. As DNA, the CDR3 is TGTGCCAGTAGAGGGACAGGGAATCAGCCCCAGCATTTT. Translated, it gives CASRGTGNQPQHF.

The V and J genes are TRBV9 and TRBJ2-5, with TRBD1 identical over 12 bases. Germline values: CDR1 SGDLS, CDR2 YYNGEE. CDR3 length equals 16 residues. V trimming: 0 bases; J trimming: 5 bases; junction bases outside the gene matches: 5. The DNA for the CDR3 is TGTGCCAGCAGCGTAGGTGGGACAGGGGGCCTGGAGACCCAGTACTTC. Translated: CASSVGGTGGLETQYF.

V is TRBV6-6 and J is TRBJ2-7; maybe TRBD2 (7 bases). V was shortened by 6 bases and J by 6 bases, with 15 bases between the two germline ends. CDR1 is MNHNY and CDR2 is SVGAGI in the germline V gene (reference sequence). CDR3 length: 13 residues. The CDR3 is CASSPGGRVEQYF. The CDR3 region has the DNA TGTGCCAGCAGCCCGGGGGGCCGGGTCGAGCAGTACTTC.

The chain is built from TRBV30 and TRBJ2-7, with TRBD2 matching over 12 bases. The junction had 4 bases not matched to a gene; V was cut back by 1 base and J by 6 bases. Germline V lookup: CDR1 GTSNPN, CDR2 SVGIG (reference sequence). The CDR3 is 14 residues long. CDR3 in amino acids: CAWSGLAGAVEQYF. As DNA, the CDR3 is TGTGCCTGGAGTGGACTAGCGGGAGCTGTCGAGCAGTACTTC.

This chain connects TRBV4-3 to TRBJ2-1; perhaps TRBD2 as D (5 bases). The V end was cut by 0 bases, the J end by 0 bases, with 18 bases between. CDR1 and CDR2 from the germline V gene are LGHNA and YSLEER. This CDR3 region has 19 residues. CDR3 amino acids: CASSQENPGIYRSYNEQFF. In DNA form, the CDR3 reads TGCGCCAGCAGCCAAGAAAACCCGGGAATTTACCGCTCCTACAATGAGCAGTTCTTC.

The chain couples TRBV10-3 to TRBJ2-7; tentatively, D is TRBD2 (5 bases). CDR1 is ENHRY and CDR2 is SYGVKD in the germline V gene. Trimming cost V 0 bases and J 0 bases, with 9 bases left between them. The CDR3 runs to 15 residues. CDR3 in DNA: TGTGCCATCAGTGAGTCGGCTGGGAGCTCCTACGAGCAGTACTTC. It yields the protein CAISESAGSSYEQYF.

The chain uses TRBV5-4 and TRBJ2-5, with TRBD2 identical over 11 bases. The germline CDR1 and CDR2 sequences are SGHNT and YYREEE (reference sequence). The V gene end was trimmed by 2 bases and the J gene end by 4 bases; junction bases not matched to a gene: 7. This CDR3 is built from 16 residues. The CDR3 nucleotides read TGTGCCAGCAGCTTAACTAGCGGGGGAGCCAGAGAGACCCAGTACTTC. It codes for CASSLTSGGARETQYF.

The chain employs TRBV7-2 and TRBJ2-5; D perhaps matches TRBD2 (5 bases). The germline V and J ends were trimmed by 5 bases and 5 bases, with 18 bases remaining between them. The CDR3 runs 15 residues. Per the germline V gene, CDR1 is SGHTA and CDR2 is FQGNSA. The CDR3 protein is CASSKGLSWDETQYF. CDR3 coding DNA: TGTGCCAGCAGCAAAGGACTTAGCTGGGATGAGACCCAGTACTTC.

This rearrangement joins TRBV7-9 to TRBJ1-2; the D is unclear. Trimming shortened V by 5 bases and J by 14 bases, and 6 bases separated the two germline ends. The CDR3 runs to 8 residues. Germline assignment: CDR1 SEHNR and CDR2 FQNEAQ (reference sequence). The chain's CDR3 is CASSPHTF. The CDR3 DNA is TGTGCCAGCAGCCCCCATACCTTC.

This chain uses TRBV6-6 with TRBJ2-3, with TRBD2 matching over 7 bases. Germline trimming cut 7 bases from V and 5 bases from J; bases unmatched to any gene: 12. There are 15 residues in the CDR3. From germline, CDR1 is MNHNY and CDR2 SVGAGI (reference sequence). The CDR3 DNA reads as TGTGCCAGCACCTGGCGCGGGAGCGGGTTAGATACGCAGTATTTT. It yields the protein CASTWRGSGLDTQYF.

V and J are TRBV5-6 and TRBJ1-2; possible D gene TRBD1, 5 bases. The CDR3 is made up of 13 amino acids. Germline V gene lookup returns CDR1 SGHDT and CDR2 YYEEEE. The V gene lost 4 bases and the J gene lost 4 bases, with 11 bases spanning the gap. The CDR3 DNA sequence: TGTGCCAGCAGCCCCGGAGGGGTCTATGGCTACACCTTC. It is translated as CASSPGGVYGYTF. Together with reference TRBV5-6 and TRBJ1-2, the CDR3 gives the full variable domain: DAGVTQSPTHLIKTRGQQVTLRCSPKSGHDTVSWYQQALGQGPQFIFQYYEEEERQRGNFPDRFSGHQFPNYSSELNVNALLLGDSALYLCASSPGGVYGYTFGSGTRLTVV.